The present T cell receptor beta chain was sequenced within a study of blood T cell repertoires in COVID-19 (dated by TCRdb to the early 2020s). Concerning the study at large: Samples covering the acute and convalescent phases of COVID-19 were provided by collaborators in the United States, Italy and Spain. The dataset comprised deeply sampled blood TCRbeta repertoires from subjects exposed to, actively infected with, or recovered from COVID-19. The samples were drawn from the first 160 participants of the ongoing ImmuneRACE study and from 1,254 subjects provided by 6 global collaborators. A freely available public database, intended as a resource for researchers studying the immune response to SARS-CoV-2, is where the repertoires were released. The prospective study material was composed of cDNA or gDNA derived from T cells, B-cell-depleted T cells, or PBMCs. Where available, HLA class I and class II types were taken from metadata supplied by the sample provider and were not determined by assay-based typing. Nearly every sample came with metadata listing a de-identified subject ID, COVID-19 status, age in years and sex.

TCRbeta CDR3 regions were amplified from genomic DNA using the immunoSEQ Assay, a bias-controlled multiplex PCR. Processing in the source paper ran as follows. Within the assay, amplification of reference gene primers was used to estimate how many nucleated cells each sample contained. To quantify the absolute abundance of each unique TCRbeta CDR3 rearrangement, sequence reads were collapsed and filtered. Productive Simpson clonality was computed per sample as the square root of Simpson's diversity index over productive rearrangements. TCRdb provides this immuneACCESS table in a form limited to in-frame rearrangements. Some clones are lacking; in checked studies, under half of them reflect an unresolved V gene, and why the rest are absent is not known. V and J calls plus clone size are reproduced from that table; the DNA served to infer D and trimming. For this sample there are approximately 490,000 clones; about 85% appear just once. The top ten clonotypes cover 0.7% of the sample.

Details on this clone: No cognate antigen has been identified for it. There are no base qualities to consult, and no much larger clone falls within one base.

Participants in the prospective study were aged 18 to 89 years, lived in about two dozen United States geographic areas, and enrolled through a virtual design. In the prospective study, participants were assigned to cohorts based on the clinical history participants reported in a screening survey and a study questionnaire. ImmuneRACE Cohort 3 recovered participants were defined by two consecutive negative NP/OP PCR tests, healthcare professional clearance, or symptom resolution. Mobile phlebotomists in the prospective study collected whole blood, serum and a nasopharyngeal or oropharyngeal swab from every participant. Additional blood draws and questionnaires over an approximately 2-month period could optionally be provided by prospective study participants. Blood samples from the prospective study were shipped frozen or at room temperature prior to DNA extraction. The research as a whole found: The amount of clinical and demographic metadata varied by source and participant and was provided uncurated.

This receptor was identified in a woman under 30 who had recovered from COVID-19. Sequencing input: PBMCs or T cells enriched from blood (not recorded which).

The nucleotide sequence reads as follows: TGTGCCAGCAGTTCCGGGACAGTCAATTCACCCCTCCACTTT. Its product reads: CASSSGTVNSPLHF. Here the chain combines TRBV7-6 and TRBJ1-6; TRBD1 lines up with 7 middle nucleotides. After removal of 6 bases from V and 7 bases from J, the junction retains 6 bases not matched to a gene. From the cysteine up to the phenylalanine, the CDR3 has a length of 14 residues. The DNA shown is the 42-base CDR3, in frame from base 1. For CDR1 and CDR2, the germline V gene lists SGHVS and FNYEAQ.